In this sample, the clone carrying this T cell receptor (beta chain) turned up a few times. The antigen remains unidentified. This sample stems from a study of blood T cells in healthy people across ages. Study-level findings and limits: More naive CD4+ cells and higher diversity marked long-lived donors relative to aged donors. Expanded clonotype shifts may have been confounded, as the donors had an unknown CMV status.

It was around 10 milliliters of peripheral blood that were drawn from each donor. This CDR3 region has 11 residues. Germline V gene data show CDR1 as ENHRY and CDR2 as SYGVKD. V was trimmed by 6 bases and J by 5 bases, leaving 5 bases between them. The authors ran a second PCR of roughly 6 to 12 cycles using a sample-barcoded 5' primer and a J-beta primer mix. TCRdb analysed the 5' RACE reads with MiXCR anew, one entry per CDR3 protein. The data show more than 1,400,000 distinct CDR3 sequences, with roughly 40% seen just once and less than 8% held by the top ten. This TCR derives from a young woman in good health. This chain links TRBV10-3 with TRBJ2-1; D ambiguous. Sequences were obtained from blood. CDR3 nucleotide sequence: TGTGCCATCAGCACAGACAATGAGCAGTTCTTC. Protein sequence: CAISTDNEQFF.